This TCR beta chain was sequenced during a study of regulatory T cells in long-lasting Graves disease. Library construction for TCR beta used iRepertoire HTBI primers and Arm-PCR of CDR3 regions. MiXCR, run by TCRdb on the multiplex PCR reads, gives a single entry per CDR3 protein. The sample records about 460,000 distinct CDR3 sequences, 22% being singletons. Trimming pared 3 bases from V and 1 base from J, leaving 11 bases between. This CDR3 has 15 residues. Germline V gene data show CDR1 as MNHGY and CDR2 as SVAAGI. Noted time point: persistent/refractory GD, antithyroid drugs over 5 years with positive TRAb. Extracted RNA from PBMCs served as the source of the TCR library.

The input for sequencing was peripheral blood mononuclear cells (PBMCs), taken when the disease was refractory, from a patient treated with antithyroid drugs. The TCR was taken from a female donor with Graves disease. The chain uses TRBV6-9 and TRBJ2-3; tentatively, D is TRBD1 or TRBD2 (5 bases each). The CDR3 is CASSYTGRRTDTQYF. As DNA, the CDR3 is TGTGCCAGCAGTTACACGGGACGTCGCACAGATACGCAGTATTTT.